The 32 T cell receptor beta chains reported below all come from one sample, sequenced in a study of OX40 agonist ivuxolimab in advanced cancers. Sequencing used immunoSEQ multiplex PCR; TCRdb keeps in-frame clones, though not all of them. This sample carries 55,000 to 65,000 clones, 80% to 90% of them seen once, and the ten largest clones take 0.37%. The specimen comprised CD4+ or CD8+ T cells sorted from blood, sampled in a trial of the OX40 agonist ivuxolimab. Receptors originate from an adult with an advanced solid tumor such as melanoma, head and neck, liver or kidney cancer.

V and J are TRBV11-3 and TRBJ1-3; maybe TRBD1 (5 bases). Trimming shortened V by 6 bases and J by 8 bases, and 23 bases separated the two germline ends. This CDR3 has 16 residues. Germline CDR1 reads SGHNT; CDR2 reads YENEEA. In DNA, the CDR3 is TGTGCCAGCAGTTCCCCCGGCGAGGGGAGGGCATACACCATATATTTT. Translating it yields CASSSPGEGRAYTIYF.

The chain links TRBV5-5 to TRBJ1-1; no reliable D call. This CDR3 region has 14 residues. Germline V CDR1 and CDR2: SGHKS, YYEKEE (reference sequence). V lost 4 bases to trimming and J lost 0 bases, with 10 bases between them. CDR3 amino acids: CASSLQFMNTEAFF. For the CDR3, the DNA is TGTGCCAGCAGCCTCCAATTTATGAACACTGAAGCTTTCTTT.

The V call is TRBV29-1, the J call TRBJ2-3; 8 bases match TRBD2. Losses at the gene ends were 5 bases for V and 2 bases for J; bases not matched to a gene: 9. This CDR3 region has 15 residues. Germline CDR1 reads SQVTM; CDR2 reads ANQGSEA. The CDR3 spells CSVLGAGGPTDTQYF. In nucleotides, the CDR3 is TGCAGCGTTTTAGGGGCGGGGGGACCCACAGATACGCAGTATTTT.

V is TRBV2 and J is TRBJ1-1; no clear D. CDR1 is SNHLY and CDR2 is FYNNEI in the germline V gene. V gave up 7 bases and J gave up 4 bases, with 13 bases separating them. The CDR3 sequence is 13 residues long. Written as DNA, the CDR3 is TGTGCCAGCACTATGGATTCGGGCACTGAAGCTTTCTTT. Translating it yields CASTMDSGTEAFF. Based on the CDR3 plus reference TRBV2 and TRBJ1-1, the full variable domain is EPEVTQTPSHQVTQMGQEVILRCVPISNHLYFYWYRQILGQKVEFLVSFYNNEISEKSEIFDDQFSVERPDGSNFTLKIRSTKLEDSAMYFCASTMDSGTEAFFGQGTRLTVV.

J is TRBJ2-2 and V is TRBV5-1; 7 positions match TRBD2. Germline loops: CDR1 SGHRS, CDR2 YFSETQ. The length of the CDR3 is 14 residues. Germline trimming cut 2 bases from V and 3 bases from J; bases unmatched to any gene: 1. The CDR3: CASSLSGDTGELFF. In nucleotides, the CDR3 is TGCGCCAGCAGCTTAAGCGGGGACACCGGGGAGCTGTTTTTT.

This clone was recorded once. V and J are TRBV5-1 and TRBJ2-7; a weak D match, TRBD1 (6 bases). Trimming left V 3 bases short and J 2 bases short, with 18 bases between. In germline, CDR1 is SGHRS, CDR2 YFSETQ. The CDR3 sequence is 16 residues long. CDR3 amino acids: CASSWAYRVSPYEQYF. The CDR3 DNA is TGCGCCAGCAGCTGGGCCTACAGGGTATCCCCCTACGAGCAGTACTTC.

This clone was recorded only once. V usage is TRBV18 and J usage is TRBJ1-1, with a possible D match to TRBD1 (6 bases). The CDR3 extends over 14 amino acids. Trimming shortened V by 1 base and J by 1 base, and 7 bases separated the two germline ends. CDR1 is KGHSH, CDR2 LQKENI, per germline. The DNA for the CDR3 is TGTGCCAGCTCACCACTGACAGGGAACACTGAAGCTTTCTTT. Translating it yields CASSPLTGNTEAFF. The variable domain in full, completed from reference TRBV18 and TRBJ1-1, reads NAGVMQNPRHLVRRRGQEARLRCSPMKGHSHVYWYRQLPEEGLKFMVYLQKENIIDESGMPKERFSAEFPKEGPSILRIQQVVRGDSAAYFCASSPLTGNTEAFFGQGTRLTVV.

This clone was seen just once. The chain joins TRBV6-5 to TRBJ1-1, with no clear D. V lost 4 bases and J 4 bases, leaving 16 bases between the germline ends. The CDR3 runs to 15 residues. The germline V gene has CDR1 MNHEY and CDR2 SVGAGI. CDR3 coding DNA: TGTGCCAGCAGTTTACTAGGGAAGGGTACCACTGAAGCTTTCTTT. Translation: CASSLLGKGTTEAFF.

The chain carries TRBV5-4 and TRBJ2-7, with D perhaps TRBD2 (5 bases). V lost 0 bases and J lost 3, with 10 bases in between. Per germline, CDR1 SGHNT and CDR2 YYREEE (reference sequence). The CDR3 length is 14 residues. The CDR3 region is CASSLDGLGYEQYF. The DNA of the CDR3 is TGTGCCAGCAGCTTGGATGGACTCGGCTACGAGCAGTACTTC.

This chain joins TRBV7-6 and TRBJ1-6; D remains ambiguous. Trimming took 5 bases from V and 4 from J, leaving 9 bases between them. This CDR3 spans 14 amino acids. Per the germline V gene, CDR1 is SGHVS and CDR2 is FNYEAQ. The CDR3 here is CASSIQAYNSPLHF. The DNA of the CDR3 is TGTGCCAGCAGCATTCAAGCTTATAATTCACCCCTCCACTTT.

The chain employs TRBV7-2 and TRBJ1-1; tentatively, D is TRBD1 (5 bases). CDR3 length equals 14 residues. Trimming pared 1 base from V and 6 bases from J, leaving 12 bases between. Germline V gene data show CDR1 as SGHTA and CDR2 as FQGNSA. The CDR3 loop reads CASSLVGGVAEAFF. CDR3 in DNA: TGTGCCAGCAGCTTAGTCGGGGGGGTCGCTGAAGCTTTCTTT.

The chain links TRBV18 to TRBJ2-2, with D hard to call. The CDR3 loop spans 14 amino acids. Trimming took 5 bases from V and 3 from J, leaving 10 bases between them. Per germline, CDR1 KGHSH and CDR2 LQKENI. The CDR3 sequence: CASSESSDTGELFF. CDR3 in DNA: TGTGCCAGCTCAGAAAGTAGTGACACCGGGGAGCTGTTTTTT.

The chain has TRBV28 and TRBJ2-2; D possibly corresponds to TRBD2 (6 bases). V dropped 2 bases and J dropped 4 bases, with 14 bases sitting between them. The germline gives CDR1 MDHEN, CDR2 SYDVKM. CDR3 length equals 16 residues. CDR3 DNA: TGTGCCAGCAGTTTAGGGGGGTGGGGAGGCACCGGGGAGCTGTTTTTT. Protein product: CASSLGGWGGTGELFF.

The rearrangement uses TRBV7-2 and TRBJ1-2, with 10 bases identical to TRBD1. This CDR3 has 15 residues. CDR1 is SGHTA, CDR2 FQGNSA, per germline. V lost 5 bases to trimming and J lost 4 bases; unmatched junction nucleotides: 7. CDR3 residues: CASSPRTGGSYGYTF. CDR3 bases: TGTGCCAGCAGCCCCCGGACAGGGGGTAGCTATGGCTACACCTTC.

The J gene is TRBJ2-5, the V gene TRBV7-9, with a weak D call TRBD2 (5 bases). The CDR3 totals 15 residues. From germline, CDR1 is SEHNR and CDR2 FQNEAQ (reference sequence). Trimming stripped 5 bases from V and 2 bases from J, with 15 bases between. The CDR3 loop reads CASSQRLPFQETQYF. CDR3 in DNA: TGTGCCAGCAGCCAAAGACTACCCTTTCAAGAGACCCAGTACTTC.

J is TRBJ2-7 and V is TRBV9; D is possibly TRBD1 or TRBD2 (5 bases each). V lost 2 bases, J lost 2 bases, and 14 bases lay in between. Looked up from germline, CDR1 is SGDLS and CDR2 is YYNGEE. The CDR3 has 15 amino acids. The CDR3 protein is CASSVTGTGPYEQYF. For the CDR3, the DNA is TGTGCCAGCAGCGTCACCGGGACGGGACCCTACGAGCAGTACTTC.

Here the CDR3 DNA reads TGCAGCGCCCAAACTAGCGGGACCTTCACAGATACGCAGTATTTT. This encodes CSAQTSGTFTDTQYF. The genes are TRBV29-1 and TRBJ2-3; the match to TRBD2 covers 10 bases. Germline-derived CDR1 and CDR2 are SQVTM and ANQGSEA. With 7 bases clipped from V and 2 bases from J, the junction kept 9 bases outside the gene matches. The CDR3 sequence is 15 residues long.

CDR3 region: CASSDYPGGTEAFF. Written as DNA, the CDR3 is TGTGCCAGCAGTGACTATCCGGGGGGCACTGAAGCTTTCTTT. The gene calls are TRBV28 and TRBJ1-1, with D possibly matching TRBD1 (5 bases). V lost 5 bases and J lost 4, with 14 bases in between. CDR3 length: 14 amino acids. The V gene's germline CDR1 is MDHEN and CDR2 SYDVKM.

This sequence joins TRBV18 and TRBJ2-5, with D unresolved. V lost 0 bases to trimming and J lost 7 bases, with 12 bases between them. Germline V gene lookup returns CDR1 KGHSH and CDR2 LQKENI. The CDR3 totals 14 residues. As DNA, the CDR3 is TGTGCCAGCTCACCACCAGGTACCTATGGGACCCAGTACTTC. The encoded protein is CASSPPGTYGTQYF.

This chain joins TRBV18 and TRBJ1-5; D is unresolved. This CDR3 spans 16 amino acids. Germline-derived CDR1 and CDR2 are KGHSH and LQKENI. Between the trimmed V and J ends, which lost 5 bases and 0 bases, there was a span of 14 bases. The CDR3 loop reads CASSAQPAYSNQPQHF. The CDR3 nucleotides are TGTGCCAGCTCAGCACAGCCTGCTTATAGCAATCAGCCCCAGCATTTT.

The chain has TRBV28 and TRBJ2-7; 9 positions match TRBD2. Per the germline V gene, CDR1 is MDHEN and CDR2 is SYDVKM. V lost 3 bases, J lost 8 bases, and 2 bases stayed unmatched. CDR3 length: 12 amino acids. CDR3 residues: CASSLREGQQYF. Written as DNA, the CDR3 is TGTGCCAGCAGTTTGCGGGAGGGTCAGCAGTACTTC.

The V gene is TRBV28, the J gene TRBJ1-1, with a weak D call TRBD1 (6 bases). The length of the CDR3 is 14 residues. The V end lost 6 bases, the J end lost 1 base, and 12 bases lay between the germline ends. The germline V gene has CDR1 MDHEN and CDR2 SYDVKM. In nucleotides, the CDR3 is TGTGCCAGCAGATACGGGGGGCCGAACACTGAAGCTTTCTTT. Translating it yields CASRYGGPNTEAFF.

J is TRBJ2-5 and V is TRBV19; the D is unclear. Trimming stripped 3 bases from V and 2 bases from J, with 7 bases between. Germline V CDR1 and CDR2: LNHDA, SQIVND (reference sequence). CDR3 length: 13 residues. CDR3 nucleotide sequence: TGTGCCAGTAGTATCAGGCAGCAAGAGACCCAGTACTTC. Its protein product is CASSIRQQETQYF.

The CDR3 coding sequence is TGTGCCAGCAGTTCCGGGTTTTGGAACACTGAAGCTTTCTTT. This gives the protein CASSSGFWNTEAFF. This chain uses TRBV6-5 with TRBJ1-1; D unresolved. Trimming cost V 4 bases and J 1 base, with 10 bases left between them. Germline V gene data show CDR1 as MNHEY and CDR2 as SVGAGI. This CDR3 spans 14 amino acids.

The CDR3 nucleotides read TGTGCCAGCGGGTTGGGGACCCAGTACTTC. It encodes CASGLGTQYF. The rearrangement links TRBV6-5 to TRBJ2-5; D gene uncertain. Germline CDR1 reads MNHEY; CDR2 reads SVGAGI. Trimming stripped 8 bases from V and 7 bases from J, with 8 bases between. The CDR3 consists of 10 residues.

This clone was picked up one time. The rearrangement joins TRBV2 to TRBJ2-1; maybe TRBD1 (6 bases). This CDR3 spans 12 amino acids. Trimming left V 10 bases short and J 3 bases short, with 10 bases between. Looked up from germline, CDR1 is SNHLY and CDR2 is FYNNEI. CDR3 loop: CATGDNYNEQFF. CDR3 nucleotides: TGTGCCACCGGGGACAACTACAATGAGCAGTTCTTC.

The V gene is TRBV15, the J gene TRBJ2-7; D is possibly TRBD2 (5 bases). This CDR3 region has 16 residues. Trimming removed 5 bases from V and 4 bases from J, with 21 bases in between. CDR1 and CDR2 (germline): LNHNV, YYDKDF (reference sequence). The CDR3 bases are TGTGCCACCAGCCCTCAAGGACCATCCGGAGGATACGAGCAGTACTTC. Its translation is CATSPQGPSGGYEQYF.

The chain joins TRBV5-8 to TRBJ2-3; D remains ambiguous. Deletions cut 1 base from V and 0 bases from J, with 24 bases between. Germline assignment: CDR1 SGHTS and CDR2 YDEGEE. The length of the CDR3 is 20 residues. CDR3 sequence: CASSLRRSILRGRSTDTQYF. The CDR3 nucleotides are TGTGCCAGCAGCTTGCGGCGTTCAATTTTGCGCGGACGGAGCACAGATACGCAGTATTTT.

The chain combines TRBV7-9 with TRBJ1-1; D remains ambiguous. Germline V gene sequence: CDR1 SEHNR, CDR2 FQNEAQ (reference sequence). Trimming shortened V by 5 bases and J by 4 bases, and 8 bases separated the two germline ends. CDR3 length: 12 amino acids. CDR3 sequence (DNA): TGTGCCAGCAGCATGCTAGGCACTGAAGCTTTCTTT. This codes for CASSMLGTEAFF.

The V call is TRBV7-2, the J call TRBJ2-2, with TRBD1 identical over 8 bases. The germline V gene encodes CDR1 SGHTA and CDR2 FQGNSA. V gave up 5 bases and J gave up 8 bases; unmatched junction bases: 4. CDR3 length equals 13 residues. The CDR3: CASSAYRGGELFF. For the CDR3, the DNA is TGTGCCAGCAGCGCCTACAGGGGGGGGGAGCTGTTTTTT.

The rearrangement joins TRBV19 to TRBJ2-7; 7 bases map to TRBD1. The V gene end was trimmed by 6 bases and the J gene end by 3 bases; junction bases not matched to a gene: 5. Germline CDR1 LNHDA, CDR2 SQIVND (reference sequence). The CDR3 totals 13 residues. CDR3 loop: CASRKGAGYEQYF. CDR3 sequence (DNA): TGTGCCAGTAGGAAGGGGGCAGGCTACGAGCAGTACTTC.

The chain uses TRBV2 and TRBJ1-2; 10 bases agree with TRBD1. V lost 6 bases and J lost 6; bases outside the gene matches: 10. The CDR3 covers 15 residues. CDR1 and CDR2 from the germline V gene are SNHLY and FYNNEI. CDR3 sequence: CASRGTGENRHGYTF. CDR3 coding DNA: TGTGCCAGCAGGGGGACAGGGGAAAATCGGCATGGCTACACCTTC.